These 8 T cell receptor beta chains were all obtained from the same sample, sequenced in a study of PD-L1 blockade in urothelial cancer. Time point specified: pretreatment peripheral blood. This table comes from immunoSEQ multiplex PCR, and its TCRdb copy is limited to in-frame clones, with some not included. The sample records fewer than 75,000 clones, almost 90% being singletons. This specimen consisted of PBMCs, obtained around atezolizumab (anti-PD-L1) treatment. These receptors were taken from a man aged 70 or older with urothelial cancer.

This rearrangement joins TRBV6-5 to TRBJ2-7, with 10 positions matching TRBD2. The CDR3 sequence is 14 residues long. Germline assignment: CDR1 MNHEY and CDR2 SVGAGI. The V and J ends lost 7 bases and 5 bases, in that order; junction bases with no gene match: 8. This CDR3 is CASTSSGSGNEQYF. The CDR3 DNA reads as TGTGCCAGCACGTCTAGCGGGAGCGGTAACGAGCAGTACTTC.

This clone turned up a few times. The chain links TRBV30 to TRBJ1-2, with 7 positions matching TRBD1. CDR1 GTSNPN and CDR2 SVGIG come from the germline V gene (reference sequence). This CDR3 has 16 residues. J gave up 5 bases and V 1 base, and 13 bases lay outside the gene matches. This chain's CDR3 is CAWSASLFGTAYGYTF. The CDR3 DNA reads TGTGCCTGGAGTGCATCCCTATTCGGGACAGCTTATGGCTACACCTTC. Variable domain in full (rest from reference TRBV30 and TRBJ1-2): SQTIHQWPATLVQPVGSPLSLECTVEGTSNPNLYWYRQAAGRGLQLLFYSVGIGQISSEVPQNLSASRPQDRQFILSSKKLLLSDSGFYLCAWSASLFGTAYGYTFGSGTRLTVV.

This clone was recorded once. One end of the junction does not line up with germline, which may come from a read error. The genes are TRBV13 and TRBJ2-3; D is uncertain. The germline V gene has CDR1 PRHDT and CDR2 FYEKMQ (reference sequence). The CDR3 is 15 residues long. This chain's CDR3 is CASSLSSSGTDTQYF. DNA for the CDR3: TGTGCCAGCAGCTTATCTAGTTCTGGCACGGATACGCAGTATTTT. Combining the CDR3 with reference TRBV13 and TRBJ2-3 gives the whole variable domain AAGVIQSPRHLIKEKRETATLKCYPIPRHDTVYWYQQGPGQDPQFLISFYEKMQSDKGSIPDRFSAQQFSDYHSELNMSSLELGDSALYFCASSLSSSGTDTQYFGPGTRLTVL.

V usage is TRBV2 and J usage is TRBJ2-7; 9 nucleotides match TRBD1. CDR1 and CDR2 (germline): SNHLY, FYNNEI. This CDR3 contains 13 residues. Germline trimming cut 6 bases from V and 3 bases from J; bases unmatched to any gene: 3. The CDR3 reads CASRRTGVYEQYF. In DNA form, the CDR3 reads TGTGCCAGCAGGCGGACAGGGGTCTACGAGCAGTACTTC.

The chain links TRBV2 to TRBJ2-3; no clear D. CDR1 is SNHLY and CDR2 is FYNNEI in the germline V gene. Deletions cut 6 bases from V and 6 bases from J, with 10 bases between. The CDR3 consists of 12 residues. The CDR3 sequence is CASREQADTQYF. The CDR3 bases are TGTGCCAGCAGAGAGCAGGCGGATACGCAGTATTTT. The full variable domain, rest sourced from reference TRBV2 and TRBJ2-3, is EPEVTQTPSHQVTQMGQEVILRCVPISNHLYFYWYRQILGQKVEFLVSFYNNEISEKSEIFDDQFSVERPDGSNFTLKIRSTKLEDSAMYFCASREQADTQYFGPGTRLTVL.

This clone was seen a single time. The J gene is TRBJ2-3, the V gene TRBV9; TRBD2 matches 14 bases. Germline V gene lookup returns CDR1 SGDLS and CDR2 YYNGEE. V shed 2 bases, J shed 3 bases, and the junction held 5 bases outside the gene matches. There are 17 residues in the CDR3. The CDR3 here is CASSVGTSGRLTDTQYF. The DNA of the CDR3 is TGTGCCAGCAGCGTCGGGACTAGCGGGAGATTGACAGATACGCAGTATTTT.

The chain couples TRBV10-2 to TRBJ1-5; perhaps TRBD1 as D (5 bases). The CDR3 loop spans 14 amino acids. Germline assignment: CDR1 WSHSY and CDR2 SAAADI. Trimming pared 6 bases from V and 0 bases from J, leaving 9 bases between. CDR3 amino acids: CASRKTDSNQPQHF. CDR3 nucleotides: TGCGCCAGCAGGAAGACAGATAGCAATCAGCCCCAGCATTTT.

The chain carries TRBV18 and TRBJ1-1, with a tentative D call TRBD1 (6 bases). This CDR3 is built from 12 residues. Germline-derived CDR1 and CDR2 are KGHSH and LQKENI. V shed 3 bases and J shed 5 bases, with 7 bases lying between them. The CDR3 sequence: CASSPTGTEAFF. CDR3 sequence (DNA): TGTGCCAGCTCACCTACAGGGACTGAAGCTTTCTTT.